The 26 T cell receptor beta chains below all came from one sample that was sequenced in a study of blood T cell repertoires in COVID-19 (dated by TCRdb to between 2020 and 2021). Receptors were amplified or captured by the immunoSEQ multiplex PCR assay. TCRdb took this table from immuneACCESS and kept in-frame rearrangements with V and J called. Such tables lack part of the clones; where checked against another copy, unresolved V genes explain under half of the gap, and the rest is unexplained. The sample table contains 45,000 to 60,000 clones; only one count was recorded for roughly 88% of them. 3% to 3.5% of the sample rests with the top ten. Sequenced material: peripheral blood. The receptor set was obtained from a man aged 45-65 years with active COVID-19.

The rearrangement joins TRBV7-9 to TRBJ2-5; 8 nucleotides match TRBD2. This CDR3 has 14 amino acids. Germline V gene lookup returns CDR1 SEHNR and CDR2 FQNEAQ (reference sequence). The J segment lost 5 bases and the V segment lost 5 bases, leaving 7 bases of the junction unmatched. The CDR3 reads CASSRGGSLETQYF. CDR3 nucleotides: TGTGCCAGCAGCCGCGGGGGGAGTTTGGAGACCCAGTACTTC.

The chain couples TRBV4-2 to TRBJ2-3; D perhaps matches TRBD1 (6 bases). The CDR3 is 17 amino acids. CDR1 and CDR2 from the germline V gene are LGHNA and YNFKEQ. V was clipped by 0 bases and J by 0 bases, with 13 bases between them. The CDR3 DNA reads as TGTGCCAGCAGCCAAGAGGGCAGGGGACCAAGCACAGATACGCAGTATTTT. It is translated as CASSQEGRGPSTDTQYF.

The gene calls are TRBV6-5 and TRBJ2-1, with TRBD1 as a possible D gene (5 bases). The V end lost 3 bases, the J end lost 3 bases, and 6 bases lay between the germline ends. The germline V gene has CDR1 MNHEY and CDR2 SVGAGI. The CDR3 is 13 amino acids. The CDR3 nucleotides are TGTGCCAGCAGTTATCAGGGCTACAATGAGCAGTTCTTC. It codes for CASSYQGYNEQFF.

The CDR3 loop is CASSLAMQNPYGYTF. Here the CDR3 DNA reads TGCGCCAGCAGCTTGGCGATGCAGAACCCTTATGGCTACACCTTC. The chain joins TRBV5-1 to TRBJ1-2; D is undetermined. The V end lost 0 bases, the J end lost 5 bases, and 14 bases lay between the germline ends. The CDR3 has 15 amino acids. Germline assignment: CDR1 SGHRS and CDR2 YFSETQ.

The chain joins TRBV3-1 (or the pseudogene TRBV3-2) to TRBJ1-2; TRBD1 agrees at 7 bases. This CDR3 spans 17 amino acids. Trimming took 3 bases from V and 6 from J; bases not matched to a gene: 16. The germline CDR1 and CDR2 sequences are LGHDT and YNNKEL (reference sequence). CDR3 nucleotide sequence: TGTGCCAGCAGCCACCCCCAACCTGGACAGGCCATAGATGGCTACACCTTC. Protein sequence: CASSHPQPGQAIDGYTF.

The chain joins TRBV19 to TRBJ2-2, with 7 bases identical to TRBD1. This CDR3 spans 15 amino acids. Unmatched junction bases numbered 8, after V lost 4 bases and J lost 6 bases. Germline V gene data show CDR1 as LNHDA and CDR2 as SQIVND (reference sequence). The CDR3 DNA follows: TGTGCCAGTAGTAGAGACAGGGCCGGGCCCGGGGAGCTGTTTTTT. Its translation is CASSRDRAGPGELFF.

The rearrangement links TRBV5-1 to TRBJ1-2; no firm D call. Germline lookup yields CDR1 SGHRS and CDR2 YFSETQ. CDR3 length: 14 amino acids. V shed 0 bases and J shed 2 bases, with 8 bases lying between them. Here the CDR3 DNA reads TGCGCCAGCAGCTTGGAAAACAGCAACTATGGCTACACCTTC. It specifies CASSLENSNYGYTF.

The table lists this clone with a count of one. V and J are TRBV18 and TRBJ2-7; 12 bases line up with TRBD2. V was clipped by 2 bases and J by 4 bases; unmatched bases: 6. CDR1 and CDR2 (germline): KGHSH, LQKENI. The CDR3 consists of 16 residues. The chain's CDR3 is CASSPSTSGSRYEQYV. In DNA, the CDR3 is TGTGCCAGCTCACCATCGACTAGCGGGAGCAGGTACGAGCAGTACGTC.

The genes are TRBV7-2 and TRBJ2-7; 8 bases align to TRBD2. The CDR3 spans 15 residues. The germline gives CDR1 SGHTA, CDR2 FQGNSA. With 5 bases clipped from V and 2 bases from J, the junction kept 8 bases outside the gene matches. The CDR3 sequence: CASSALSGGAYEQYF. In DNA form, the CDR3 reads TGTGCCAGCAGCGCCCTCAGCGGGGGAGCCTACGAGCAGTACTTC.

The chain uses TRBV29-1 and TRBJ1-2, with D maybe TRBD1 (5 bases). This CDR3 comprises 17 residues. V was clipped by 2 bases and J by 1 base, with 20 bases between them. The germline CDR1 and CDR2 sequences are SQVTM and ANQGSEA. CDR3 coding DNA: TGCAGCGTTGAACGAGGAAGGGGAGGGTGGGGTAACTATGGCTACACCTTC. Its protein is CSVERGRGGWGNYGYTF.

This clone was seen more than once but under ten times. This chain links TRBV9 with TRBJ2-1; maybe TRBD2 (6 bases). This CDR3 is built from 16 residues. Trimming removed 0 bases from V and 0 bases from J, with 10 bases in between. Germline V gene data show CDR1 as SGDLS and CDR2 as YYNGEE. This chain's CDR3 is CASSVASDSSYNEQFF. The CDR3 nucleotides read TGTGCCAGCAGCGTAGCTAGCGATTCCTCCTACAATGAGCAGTTCTTC.

CDR3 DNA: TGCGCCAGCAGCCGTAACTTCGGACAGGGGGCTCGCTACGAGCAGTACTTC. Protein product: CASSRNFGQGARYEQYF. The V gene is TRBV5-1, the J gene TRBJ2-7; 11 nucleotides match TRBD1. Germline assignment: CDR1 SGHRS and CDR2 YFSETQ. Trimming took 4 bases from V and 3 from J; bases not matched to a gene: 12. The CDR3 covers 17 residues.

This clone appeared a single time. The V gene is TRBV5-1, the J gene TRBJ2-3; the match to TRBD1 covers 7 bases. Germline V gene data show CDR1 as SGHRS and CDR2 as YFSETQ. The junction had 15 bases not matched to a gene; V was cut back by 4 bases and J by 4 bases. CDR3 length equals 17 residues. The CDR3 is CASSAWDRTRVADTQYF. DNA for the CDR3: TGCGCCAGCAGCGCGTGGGACAGAACAAGGGTGGCAGATACGCAGTATTTT.

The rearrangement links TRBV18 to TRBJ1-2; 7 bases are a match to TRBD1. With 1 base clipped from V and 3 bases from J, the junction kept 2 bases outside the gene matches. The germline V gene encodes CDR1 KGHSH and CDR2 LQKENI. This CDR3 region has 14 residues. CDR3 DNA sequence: TGTGCCAGCTCACCACAGGGACAGTACTATGGCTACACCTTC. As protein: CASSPQGQYYGYTF.

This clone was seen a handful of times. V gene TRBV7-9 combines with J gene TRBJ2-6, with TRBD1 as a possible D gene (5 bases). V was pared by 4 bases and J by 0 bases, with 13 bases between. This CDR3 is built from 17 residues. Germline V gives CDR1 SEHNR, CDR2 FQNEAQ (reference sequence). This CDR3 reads CASSSSTASSGANVLTF. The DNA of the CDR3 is TGTGCCAGCAGCTCATCGACAGCCAGCTCTGGGGCCAACGTCCTGACTTTC. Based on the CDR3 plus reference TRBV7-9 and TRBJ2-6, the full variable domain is DTGVSQNPRHKITKRGQNVTFRCDPISEHNRLYWYRQTLGQGPEFLTYFQNEAQLEKSRLLSDRFSAERPKGSFSTLEIQRTEQGDSAMYLCASSSSTASSGANVLTFGAGSRLTVL.

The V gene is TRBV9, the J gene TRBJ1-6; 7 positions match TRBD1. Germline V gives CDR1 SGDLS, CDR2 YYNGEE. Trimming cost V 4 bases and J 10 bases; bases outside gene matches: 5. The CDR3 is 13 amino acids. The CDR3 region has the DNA TGTGCCAGCAGCCCTCAGGGGGGCTCACCCCTCCACTTT. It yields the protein CASSPQGGSPLHF.

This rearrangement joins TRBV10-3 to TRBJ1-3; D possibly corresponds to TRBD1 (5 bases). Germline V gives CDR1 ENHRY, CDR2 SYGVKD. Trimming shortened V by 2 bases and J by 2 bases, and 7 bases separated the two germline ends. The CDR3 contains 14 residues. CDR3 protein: CAISERGTGNTIYF. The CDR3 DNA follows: TGTGCCATCAGTGAGCGGGGGACTGGAAACACCATATATTTT.

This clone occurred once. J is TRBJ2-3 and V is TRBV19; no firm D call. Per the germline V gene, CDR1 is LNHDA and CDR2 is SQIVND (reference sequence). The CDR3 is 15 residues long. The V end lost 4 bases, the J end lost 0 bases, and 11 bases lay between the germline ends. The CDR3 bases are TGTGCCAGTAGTACCACTTTGACTAGCACAGATACGCAGTATTTT. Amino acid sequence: CASSTTLTSTDTQYF.

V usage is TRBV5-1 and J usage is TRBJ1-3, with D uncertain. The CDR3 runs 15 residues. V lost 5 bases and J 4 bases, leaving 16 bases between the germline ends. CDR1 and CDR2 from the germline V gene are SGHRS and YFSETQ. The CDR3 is CASSLGPGGGNTIYF. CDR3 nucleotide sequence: TGCGCCAGCAGTCTCGGGCCTGGAGGGGGAAACACCATATATTTT.

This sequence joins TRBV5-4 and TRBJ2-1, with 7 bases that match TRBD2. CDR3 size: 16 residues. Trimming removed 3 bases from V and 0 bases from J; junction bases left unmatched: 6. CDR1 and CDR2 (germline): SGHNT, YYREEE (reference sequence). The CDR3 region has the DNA TGTGCCAGCAGCTATAATACGGGGGGCTCCTACAATGAGCAGTTCTTC. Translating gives CASSYNTGGSYNEQFF.

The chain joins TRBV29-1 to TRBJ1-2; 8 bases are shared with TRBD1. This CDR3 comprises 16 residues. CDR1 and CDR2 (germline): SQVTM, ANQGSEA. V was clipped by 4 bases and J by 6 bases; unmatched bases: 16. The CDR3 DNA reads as TGCAGCGTTGCCTACCTCTGGACAGGGCCAGGGCATGGCTACACCTTC. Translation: CSVAYLWTGPGHGYTF.

The CDR3 coding sequence is TGCGCCAGCAGCCAAGGGTTCCGAGCGCCTAATGAAAAACTGTTTTTT. Protein: CASSQGFRAPNEKLFF. V and J are TRBV4-1 and TRBJ1-4; D gene ambiguous. The CDR3 sequence is 16 residues long. V gave up 1 base and J gave up 3 bases, with 12 bases separating them. The germline gives CDR1 MGHRA, CDR2 YSYEKL.

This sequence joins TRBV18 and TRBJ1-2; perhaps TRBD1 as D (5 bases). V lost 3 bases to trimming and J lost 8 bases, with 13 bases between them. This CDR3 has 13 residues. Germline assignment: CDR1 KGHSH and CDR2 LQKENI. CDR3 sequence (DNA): TGTGCCAGCTCACCCGACAGTCAGCTCGGCTACACCTTC. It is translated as CASSPDSQLGYTF.

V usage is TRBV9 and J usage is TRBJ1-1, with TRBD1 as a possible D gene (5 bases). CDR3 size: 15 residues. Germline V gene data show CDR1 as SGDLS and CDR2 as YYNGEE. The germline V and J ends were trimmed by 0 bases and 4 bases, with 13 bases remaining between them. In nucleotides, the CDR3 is TGTGCCAGCAGCGTAGGAGCGGGGACGGGCACTGAAGCTTTCTTT. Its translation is CASSVGAGTGTEAFF.

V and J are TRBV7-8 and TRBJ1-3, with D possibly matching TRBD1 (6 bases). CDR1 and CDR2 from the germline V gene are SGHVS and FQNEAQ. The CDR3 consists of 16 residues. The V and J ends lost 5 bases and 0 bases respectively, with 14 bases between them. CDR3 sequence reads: CASSPTGQASGNTIYF. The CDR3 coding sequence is TGTGCCAGCAGCCCCACGGGACAAGCCTCTGGAAACACCATATATTTT. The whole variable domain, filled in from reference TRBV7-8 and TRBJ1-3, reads GAGVSQSPRYKVAKRGQDVALRCDPISGHVSLFWYQQALGQGPEFLTYFQNEAQLDKSGLPSDRFFAERPEGSVSTLKIQRTQQEDSAVYLCASSPTGQASGNTIYFGEGSWLTVV.

The CDR3 sequence is CASSQVDRGRNQPQHF. In nucleotides, the CDR3 is TGCGCCAGCAGCCAAGTCGACAGGGGGCGAAATCAGCCCCAGCATTTT. The J gene is TRBJ1-5, the V gene TRBV4-1; 10 bases align to TRBD1. Germline CDR1 is MGHRA and CDR2 is YSYEKL. This CDR3 is 16 amino acids long. Unmatched junction bases numbered 4, after V lost 1 base and J lost 4 bases.